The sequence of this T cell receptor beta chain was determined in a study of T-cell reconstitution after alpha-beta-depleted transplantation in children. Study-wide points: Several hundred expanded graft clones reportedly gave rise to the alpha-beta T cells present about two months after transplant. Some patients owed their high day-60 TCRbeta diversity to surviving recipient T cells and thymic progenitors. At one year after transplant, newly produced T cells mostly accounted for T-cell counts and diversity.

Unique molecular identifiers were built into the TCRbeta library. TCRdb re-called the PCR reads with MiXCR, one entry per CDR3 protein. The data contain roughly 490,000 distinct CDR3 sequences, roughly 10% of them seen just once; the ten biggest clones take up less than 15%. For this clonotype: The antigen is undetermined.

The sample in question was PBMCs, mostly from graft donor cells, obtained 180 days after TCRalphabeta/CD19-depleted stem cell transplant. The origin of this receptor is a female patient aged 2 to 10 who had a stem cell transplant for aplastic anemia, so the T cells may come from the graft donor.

CDR3 sequence (DNA): TGTGCCAGCAGTTACGGTCGTGGGTACGAGCAGTACTTC. Translated: CASSYGRGYEQYF. V usage is TRBV6-5 and J usage is TRBJ2-7; D unclear. V was shortened by 2 bases and J by 4 bases, with 9 bases between the two germline ends. The germline V gene encodes CDR1 MNHEY and CDR2 SVGAGI. This CDR3 has 13 residues.